The text below deals with one TCR beta chain. The repertoire was sequenced with immunoSEQ multiplex PCR; TCRdb's copy has only in-frame clones and lacks some. In the table there are 600,000 or so clones, roughly 98% of which are singletons. This CDR3 region has 17 residues. Trimming at V came to 4 bases and at J to 4 bases, leaving 15 bases not matched to a gene. Germline CDR1 reads SGHAT; CDR2 reads FQNNGV. The entry originates in a study of shared clonotypes between healthy human individuals. Whole-study context: CD4 naive cells filled three plates per donor, CD4 memory three, CD8 naive two and CD8 memory one.

CD45RO negativity and positive selection for CCR7 defined naive CD8 cells, a population that excluded terminally differentiated effector memory CD45RA+ cells. Sequencing input: naive CD8+ T cells sorted from blood. The rearrangement joins TRBV11-2 to TRBJ2-7; 8 bases agree with TRBD2. This receptor was identified in a man aged 30 to 39 in good health. As DNA, the CDR3 is TGTGCCAGCAGCTCAAATCGAGGACTAGCCGAACCTTACGAGCAGTACTTC. It yields the protein CASSSNRGLAEPYEQYF.